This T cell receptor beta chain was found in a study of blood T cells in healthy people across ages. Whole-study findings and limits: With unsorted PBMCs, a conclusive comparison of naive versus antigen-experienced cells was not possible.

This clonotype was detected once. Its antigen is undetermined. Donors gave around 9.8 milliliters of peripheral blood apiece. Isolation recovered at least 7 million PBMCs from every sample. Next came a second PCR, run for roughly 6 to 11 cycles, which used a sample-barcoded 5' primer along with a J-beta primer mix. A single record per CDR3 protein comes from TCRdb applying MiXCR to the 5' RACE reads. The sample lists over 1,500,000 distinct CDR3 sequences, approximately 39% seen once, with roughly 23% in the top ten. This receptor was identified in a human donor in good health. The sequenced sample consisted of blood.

The CDR3 sequence is CASSRTGENGYTF. The CDR3 DNA reads as TGTGCCAGCAGTCGAACAGGGGAAAATGGCTACACCTTC. The chain combines TRBV6-6 with TRBJ1-2; the match to TRBD1 covers 7 bases. Losses at the gene ends were 5 bases for V and 6 bases for J; bases not matched to a gene: 6. Germline V gene data show CDR1 as MNHNY and CDR2 as SVGAGI (reference sequence). The CDR3 extends over 13 amino acids.